This T cell receptor beta chain was sequenced in a study of T cells in tumors after PD-1 blockade. V gave up 6 bases and J gave up 10 bases; unmatched junction bases: 2. CDR3 length equals 13 residues. Germline CDR1 LGHDT, CDR2 YNNKEL (reference sequence). TCRdb's table, derived via immunoSEQ multiplex PCR, lists solely in-frame clones and lacks some. The sample gives roughly 8,200 clones, around 62% of which show up once; more than 3.5% is in the top ten. This TCR derives from a human donor with basal cell carcinoma. The sequencing here drew on tumor tissue, taken after anti-PD-1 treatment. The J gene is TRBJ1-6, the V gene TRBV3-1 (or the pseudogene TRBV3-2); 11 nucleotides match TRBD1. CDR3 amino acids: CASRDRGQSPLHF. The CDR3 region has the DNA TGTGCCAGCAGGGACAGGGGGCAATCACCCCTCCACTTT.